This passage covers 21 T cell receptor beta chains from one sample sequenced in a study of HIV-infected children after antiretroviral therapy interruption. RNA-based 3' RACE libraries used unique molecular identifiers. TCRdb re-derived calls from the 3' RACE reads in MiXCR, one entry per CDR3 protein. Here the sample spans thousands of distinct CDR3 sequences, 15% to 20% being singletons. The treatment was: PENTA 11 planned treatment interruption arm or continuous ART arm. Source: CD45RO+ CD8+ T cells from PBMCs, pooled from several time points, taken from a donor given antiretroviral therapy, either interrupted or continuous. Subset described: memory CD8+ CD45RO+ CD45RA- T cells. These TCRs come from a pool of human donors with HIV.

This clonotype was observed a single time. The V gene is TRBV5-1, the J gene TRBJ1-4; 12 bases fit TRBD1. Germline CDR1 is SGHRS and CDR2 is YFSETQ. The CDR3 has 14 residues. With 3 bases clipped from V and 8 bases from J, the junction kept 2 bases outside the gene matches. CDR3 region: CASSSGTGGEKLFF. The DNA of the CDR3 is TGCGCCAGCAGCTCCGGGACAGGGGGCGAAAAACTGTTTTTT.

This clonotype was seen ten or more times. The gene calls are TRBV20-1 and TRBJ2-2; D call uncertain. Trimming took 0 bases from V and 2 from J, leaving 10 bases between them. This CDR3 comprises 15 residues. Looked up from germline, CDR1 is DFQATT and CDR2 is SNEGSKA (reference sequence). CDR3 DNA sequence: TGCAGTGCTAGAGATCCGCACCAAAACACCGGGGAGCTGTTTTTT. This encodes CSARDPHQNTGELFF.

In this sample, this clonotype turned up many times. The genes are TRBV12-3 or TRBV12-4 and TRBJ2-7, with unresolved D. The CDR3 is 14 amino acids. The germline V and J ends were trimmed by 7 bases and 3 bases, with 16 bases remaining between them. The CDR3 sequence is CASTLTVLSYEQYF. The CDR3 nucleotides read TGTGCCAGCACCCTGACGGTACTTAGCTACGAGCAGTACTTC.

This clonotype has at least ten counts. The rearrangement links TRBV20-1 to TRBJ2-7; a possible D gene is TRBD1 (6 bases). Germline assignment: CDR1 DFQATT and CDR2 SNEGSKA (reference sequence). V lost 6 bases, J lost 3 bases, and 24 bases lay in between. The CDR3 extends over 16 amino acids. In DNA form, the CDR3 reads TGCAGTGCCGCCGCGCAAACCAGGGGAATCAACTACGAGCAGTACTTC. Translating gives CSAAAQTRGINYEQYF.

There are many counts of this clonotype. This chain joins TRBV12-3 or TRBV12-4 and TRBJ2-3, with D maybe TRBD2 (7 bases). The V gene lost 8 bases and the J gene lost 4 bases, with 13 bases spanning the gap. The CDR3 spans 13 residues. The CDR3 bases are TGTGCCAGCCAACGCGGGGGCCCAGATACGCAGTATTTT. It yields the protein CASQRGGPDTQYF.

This clonotype showed up many times. This chain connects TRBV9 to TRBJ2-7; 10 positions match TRBD1. CDR3 length: 15 residues. J was trimmed by 3 bases and V by 4 bases; bases with no gene match: 7. The germline gives CDR1 SGDLS, CDR2 YYNGEE. CDR3 in DNA: TGTGCCAGCAGCCCCGACGGGACAGGGGACTACGAGCAGTACTTC. Protein sequence: CASSPDGTGDYEQYF.

J is TRBJ1-1 and V is TRBV12-3 or TRBV12-4, with 8 bases aligning to TRBD1. The CDR3 has 16 amino acids. Losses at the gene ends were 5 bases for V and 1 base for J; bases not matched to a gene: 9. CDR3 sequence: CASSTYPGGANTEAFF. In DNA, the CDR3 is TGTGCCAGCAGTACTTATCCAGGGGGCGCGAACACTGAAGCTTTCTTT.

At least ten counts were recorded for this clonotype. The chain uses TRBV7-2 and TRBJ2-7; weak D call: TRBD2 (6 bases). CDR3 length: 16 residues. Germline V gives CDR1 SGHTA, CDR2 FQGNSA. The V and J ends lost 5 bases and 3 bases respectively, with 20 bases between them. The CDR3 region has the DNA TGTGCCAGCAGCGACGGCGCCGGGACTCACTACTACGAGCAGTACTTC. Its translation: CASSDGAGTHYYEQYF.

This clonotype is medium-sized (0.01 to 0.1%). The V call is TRBV7-3, the J call TRBJ2-1; possible D gene TRBD1, 6 bases. Trimming removed 5 bases from V and 6 bases from J, with 11 bases in between. CDR1 is SGHTA, CDR2 FQGTGA, per germline. The CDR3 spans 13 residues. CDR3 protein: CASSPDSGNEQFF. CDR3 DNA: TGTGCCAGCAGCCCGGACAGTGGCAATGAGCAGTTCTTC.

This clonotype was seen ten or more times. The V and J genes are TRBV19 and TRBJ2-5, with TRBD2 as a possible D gene (6 bases). CDR3 length: 11 residues. Germline CDR1 and CDR2: LNHDA and SQIVND (reference sequence). The CDR3 sequence: CATTSAETQYF. CDR3 bases: TGTGCTACGACTAGTGCAGAGACCCAGTACTTC.

This clonotype was seen ten or more times. The chain couples TRBV7-3 to TRBJ2-1; D unclear. The CDR3 consists of 15 residues. Between the trimmed V and J ends, which lost 5 bases and 4 bases, there was a span of 15 bases. Germline values: CDR1 SGHTA, CDR2 FQGTGA. CDR3 nucleotide sequence: TGTGCCAGCAGCGCAGGTGCCCCCCAGTACAATGAGCAGTTCTTC. This translates into CASSAGAPQYNEQFF.

This clonotype appeared a single time. V is TRBV10-3 and J is TRBJ2-5, with D unresolved. The length of the CDR3 is 12 residues. Looked up from germline, CDR1 is ENHRY and CDR2 is SYGVKD. Trimming removed 6 bases at V and 3 bases at J, with 8 bases between. The CDR3 sequence is CAIRGREETQYF. CDR3 bases: TGTGCCATCAGGGGCCGGGAAGAGACCCAGTACTTC.

This clonotype has a count of ten or more. J is TRBJ2-1 and V is TRBV11-2; 8 bases match TRBD2. Germline V lookup: CDR1 SGHAT, CDR2 FQNNGV. Losses at the gene ends were 4 bases for V and 3 bases for J; bases not matched to a gene: 8. CDR3 length equals 16 residues. CDR3 in DNA: TGTGCCAGCAGCTCGTTGAAGCGGGGGCACTACAATGAGCAGTTCTTC. This encodes CASSSLKRGHYNEQFF.

This clonotype was observed at least ten times. The V call is TRBV28, the J call TRBJ2-7; 7 bases map to TRBD1. This CDR3 is 16 amino acids long. V dropped 3 bases and J dropped 1; count of bases not matched to a gene: 9. CDR1 is MDHEN, CDR2 SYDVKM, per germline. This CDR3 reads CASSFVDRVGSYEQYF. CDR3 nucleotide sequence: TGTGCCAGCAGTTTTGTAGACAGGGTGGGATCCTACGAGCAGTACTTC.

This clonotype was detected ten times or more. The J gene is TRBJ1-2, the V gene TRBV6-5; D might be TRBD1 (5 bases). The CDR3 has 14 residues. V was clipped by 10 bases and J by 10 bases, with 25 bases between them. Per germline, CDR1 MNHEY and CDR2 SVGAGI. The CDR3 spells CATTRGQGNGVYTF. CDR3 bases: TGTGCCACCACTAGAGGACAAGGGAACGGGGTCTACACCTTC.

This clonotype was observed at least ten times. The chain recombines TRBV11-2 with TRBJ1-2; TRBD1 might be the D (6 bases). Trimming stripped 1 base from V and 8 bases from J, with 14 bases between. The CDR3 extends over 14 amino acids. Germline-derived CDR1 and CDR2 are SGHAT and FQNNGV. The CDR3 sequence: CASSLGWAGVGYTF. The CDR3 DNA reads as TGTGCCAGCAGCTTAGGATGGGCAGGGGTCGGCTACACCTTC. Using reference TRBV11-2 and TRBJ1-2 for the parts outside the CDR3, the full variable domain is EAGVAQSPRYKIIEKRQSVAFWCNPISGHATLYWYQQILGQGPKLLIQFQNNGVVDDSQLPKDRFSAERLKGVDSTLKIQPAKLEDSAVYLCASSLGWAGVGYTFGSGTRLTVV.

This clonotype ranks as medium-sized (0.01 to 0.1%). V gene TRBV27 combines with J gene TRBJ2-1; the D is unclear. Germline V gene lookup returns CDR1 MNHEY and CDR2 SMNVEV (reference sequence). The germline V and J ends were trimmed by 3 bases and 9 bases, with 3 bases remaining between them. The CDR3 loop spans 10 amino acids. The CDR3 region is CASSFGEQFF. CDR3 bases: TGTGCCAGCAGTTTTGGTGAGCAGTTCTTC.

This clonotype was observed at least ten times. V is TRBV28 and J is TRBJ2-7; the match to TRBD2 covers 13 bases. The length of the CDR3 is 16 residues. CDR1 and CDR2 from the germline V gene are MDHEN and SYDVKM. V was clipped by 3 bases and J by 7 bases; unmatched bases: 9. CDR3 residues: CASSFLRTSGSGEQYF. The CDR3 DNA is TGTGCCAGCAGTTTTCTCCGGACTAGCGGGAGTGGAGAGCAGTACTTC. Supplemented by reference TRBV28 and TRBJ2-7, the full variable domain reads DVKVTQSSRYLVKRTGEKVFLECVQDMDHENMFWYRQDPGLGLRLIYFSYDVKMKEKGDIPEGYSVSREKKERFSLILESASTNQTSMYLCASSFLRTSGSGEQYFGPGTRLTVT.

The genes are TRBV12-3 or TRBV12-4 and TRBJ2-7; 9 nucleotides match TRBD2. The CDR3 is 16 residues long. The V and J ends lost 4 bases and 0 bases, in that order; junction bases with no gene match: 7. CDR3 sequence reads: CASSYSGGDSSYEQYF. The CDR3 DNA sequence: TGTGCCAGCAGTTATAGCGGGGGTGATAGCTCCTACGAGCAGTACTTC.

This chain uses TRBV10-3 with TRBJ2-7; D gene unclear. The CDR3 is made up of 12 amino acids. Per germline, CDR1 ENHRY and CDR2 SYGVKD. With 5 bases removed from V and 2 bases from J, the gap between germline ends came to 7 bases. The CDR3 region has the DNA TGTGCCATCAGTATGCCCACCTACGAGCAGTACTTC. Translated: CAISMPTYEQYF.

This clonotype was counted a few times. V and J are TRBV25-1 and TRBJ1-1, with TRBD1 identical over 9 bases. This CDR3 has 13 amino acids. Germline V gives CDR1 MGHDK, CDR2 SYGVNS. The ends lost 6 bases at V and 4 bases at J; junction bases unmatched: 3. The CDR3 is CASSPQGATEAFF. The CDR3, as DNA: TGTGCCAGCAGCCCACAGGGGGCCACTGAAGCTTTCTTT.